This TCR beta chain derives from a study of cytomegalovirus exposure and HLA in healthy donors. Study-wide background: From donors who were HLA-typed, an early data release held approximately 84 million unique TCRs. Notes on the study in general: One variant, a missense change in DCLRE1C, was linked in a later analysis to TCR beta V- and J-gene trimming.

With 60 Vbeta and 13 Jbeta primers, the PCR was carried out. Here immunoSEQ multiplex PCR was the method, and the copy in TCRdb shows in-frame clones only, minus some. Counted here are around 170,000 clones, about 80% occurring once; the ten biggest clones make up 0.65% to 0.75%. Points on this clone: Its antigen is unidentified.

This CDR3 region has 14 residues. The ends lost 6 bases at V and 6 bases at J; junction bases unmatched: 7. Germline CDR1 MNHNY, CDR2 SVGAGI (reference sequence). This TCR was recovered from a woman aged 40 to 50 in good health and CMV-seronegative. The sample comprised PBMCs. J is TRBJ2-7 and V is TRBV6-6; 11 nucleotides agree with TRBD1. The CDR3 coding sequence is TGTGCCAGCAGCAAGGACAGGGGGCTTAGCGAGCAGTACTTC. This translates into CASSKDRGLSEQYF.